The 22 T cell receptor beta chains presented below share a single source sample, sequenced in a study of graft-versus-host responses after intestinal transplantation (dated by TCRdb to the early 2020s). The receptor library was made with the immunoSEQ multiplex PCR assay. Here the immuneACCESS table is served through TCRdb, limited to in-frame sequences with V and J called. Missing clones are a known gap in these copies; in checked studies unresolved V genes cover under half, and the rest lacks a known reason. Counted in this sample were roughly 96,000 clones; roughly 90% of them appeared once. Jointly, the top ten make up approximately 0.48% of the sample. The time point tag for this specimen amounts to: cells obtained before transplantation from donor or recipient. Which antigens these TCRs recognize remains unknown. Sequencing used unstimulated CD8+ T cells sorted from spleen or lymph node cells, obtained before intestinal transplant. Receptor source: a human donor who received an intestinal transplant.

The V and J genes are TRBV30 and TRBJ1-2, with unresolved D. V was cut by 4 bases and J by 3 bases, with 18 bases left in between. The CDR3 is made up of 15 amino acids. Germline CDR1 GTSNPN, CDR2 SVGIG (reference sequence). The CDR3, as DNA: TGTGCCTGGATTGGGCGGGGTGGCGTCGACTATGGCTACACCTTC. It specifies CAWIGRGGVDYGYTF. The entire variable domain, with the rest obtained from reference TRBV30 and TRBJ1-2, is as follows: SQTIHQWPATLVQPVGSPLSLECTVEGTSNPNLYWYRQAAGRGLQLLFYSVGIGQISSEVPQNLSASRPQDRQFILSSKKLLLSDSGFYLCAWIGRGGVDYGYTFGSGTRLTVV.

This chain uses TRBV5-1 with TRBJ2-2; D is unclear. V dropped 5 bases and J dropped 11 bases, with 10 bases sitting between them. The CDR3 extends over 11 amino acids. CDR1 and CDR2 from the germline V gene are SGHRS and YFSETQ. Here the CDR3 reads CASSSPGELFF. As DNA, the CDR3 is TGCGCCAGCAGTTCCCCAGGAGAGCTGTTTTTT.

This chain connects TRBV7-9 to TRBJ1-1; tentatively, D is TRBD1 (5 bases). Trimming left V 2 bases short and J 1 base short, with 14 bases between. This CDR3 contains 16 residues. The germline V gene encodes CDR1 SEHNR and CDR2 FQNEAQ (reference sequence). CDR3 DNA: TGTGCCAGCAGCTTAACGTATCCAGGGTCGAACACTGAAGCTTTCTTT. Residues: CASSLTYPGSNTEAFF.

This chain joins TRBV7-8 and TRBJ2-7; the D gene is possibly TRBD1 (6 bases). The CDR3 is 14 amino acids. Trimming stripped 5 bases from V and 1 base from J, with 12 bases between. The germline V gene has CDR1 SGHVS and CDR2 FQNEAQ. The CDR3 DNA is TGTGCCAGCAGCGACCCTGACAGGTCCTACGAGCAGTACTTC. It specifies CASSDPDRSYEQYF.

The chain is built from TRBV28 and TRBJ2-3; the D is unclear. This CDR3 is 12 amino acids long. The ends were cut back, 6 bases at V and 8 bases at J, with 12 bases in the middle. CDR1 MDHEN and CDR2 SYDVKM come from the germline V gene. The CDR3 spells CASSPHERTQYF. The CDR3 coding sequence is TGTGCCAGCAGCCCACACGAACGTACGCAGTATTTT. The variable domain in full, with the rest retrieved from reference TRBV28 and TRBJ2-3, is DVKVTQSSRYLVKRTGEKVFLECVQDMDHENMFWYRQDPGLGLRLIYFSYDVKMKEKGDIPEGYSVSREKKERFSLILESASTNQTSMYLCASSPHERTQYFGPGTRLTVL.

The chain is built from TRBV15 and TRBJ2-7, with 9 bases that match TRBD2. The CDR3 runs 14 residues. After removal of 5 bases from V and 3 bases from J, the junction contained 5 bases not matched to a gene. Germline-derived CDR1 and CDR2 are LNHNV and YYDKDF (reference sequence). The CDR3 here is CATSRLADFYEQYF. DNA for the CDR3: TGTGCCACCAGCCGACTAGCGGATTTCTACGAGCAGTACTTC.

This clone was observed a single time. The rearrangement uses TRBV10-3 and TRBJ2-7, with TRBD1 matching 10 bases. The CDR3 is made up of 14 amino acids. Germline CDR1 and CDR2: ENHRY and SYGVKD. V lost 2 bases and J lost 6; bases outside the gene matches: 4. This CDR3 reads CAISEGTGVSEQYF. The CDR3 DNA sequence: TGTGCCATCAGTGAGGGGACAGGGGTTAGCGAGCAGTACTTC.

V is TRBV5-6 and J is TRBJ2-5; D is perhaps TRBD1 (6 bases). Between the trimmed V and J ends, which lost 2 bases and 2 bases, there was a span of 10 bases. Germline-derived CDR1 and CDR2 are SGHDT and YYEEEE. The CDR3 loop spans 14 amino acids. The CDR3 coding sequence is TGTGCCAGCAGCTTAGGGCAGGGGCAAGAGACCCAGTACTTC. Protein product: CASSLGQGQETQYF.

The V call is TRBV29-1, the J call TRBJ2-7; TRBD1 agrees at 9 bases. The CDR3 loop spans 12 amino acids. CDR1 and CDR2 (germline): SQVTM, ANQGSEA. V was pared by 7 bases and J by 2 bases, with 3 bases of the junction left unmatched. As DNA, the CDR3 is TGCAGCGCACAGGGGGCCCCCTACGAGCAGTACTTC. This encodes CSAQGAPYEQYF.

The chain has TRBV5-1 and TRBJ2-1; perhaps TRBD2 as D (6 bases). The V end lost 1 base, the J end lost 4 bases, and 15 bases lay between the germline ends. The CDR3 has 16 amino acids. CDR1 is SGHRS, CDR2 YFSETQ, per germline. The CDR3 DNA reads as TGCGCCAGCAGCTTGATTCCGCGGGACGCTTACAATGAGCAGTTCTTC. Translated: CASSLIPRDAYNEQFF.

This sequence joins TRBV9 and TRBJ1-2; D not resolved. V shed 0 bases and J shed 8 bases, with 20 bases lying between them. In germline, CDR1 is SGDLS, CDR2 YYNGEE. The CDR3 consists of 16 residues. The CDR3 sequence: CASSVDPLRATGGYTF. CDR3 nucleotide sequence: TGTGCCAGCAGCGTAGATCCACTTCGGGCCACGGGGGGCTACACCTTC.

The genes are TRBV30 and TRBJ1-1; a possible D gene is TRBD1 (5 bases). The CDR3 consists of 13 residues. Trimming left V 4 bases short and J 4 bases short, with 13 bases between. Germline V gene data show CDR1 as GTSNPN and CDR2 as SVGIG (reference sequence). The CDR3 sequence is CAWTTGHGTEAFF. CDR3 nucleotides: TGTGCCTGGACAACTGGACACGGCACTGAAGCTTTCTTT. The full variable domain, rest sourced from reference TRBV30 and TRBJ1-1, is SQTIHQWPATLVQPVGSPLSLECTVEGTSNPNLYWYRQAAGRGLQLLFYSVGIGQISSEVPQNLSASRPQDRQFILSSKKLLLSDSGFYLCAWTTGHGTEAFFGQGTRLTVV.

This chain connects TRBV30 to TRBJ1-3; 7 bases match TRBD1. The CDR3 sequence is 15 residues long. Germline assignment: CDR1 GTSNPN and CDR2 SVGIG (reference sequence). V lost 8 bases and J lost 8; bases outside the gene matches: 18. The CDR3 here is CAGTRDRETVDTIYF. The CDR3 region has the DNA TGTGCCGGTACGCGCGACAGGGAAACTGTGGACACCATATATTTT.

This clone showed up just once. This rearrangement joins TRBV7-9 to TRBJ1-2; a possible D gene is TRBD1 (5 bases). The CDR3 loop spans 13 amino acids. Germline V gene sequence: CDR1 SEHNR, CDR2 FQNEAQ (reference sequence). V shed 5 bases and J shed 3 bases, with 10 bases lying between them. This chain's CDR3 is CASSGGWDYGYTF. The CDR3 region has the DNA TGTGCCAGCAGCGGGGGGTGGGACTATGGCTACACCTTC.

J is TRBJ2-7 and V is TRBV27; 7 positions agree with TRBD1. The CDR3 has 14 residues. The germline gives CDR1 MNHEY, CDR2 SMNVEV (reference sequence). V shed 3 bases, J shed 3 bases, and the junction held 5 bases outside the gene matches. CDR3 nucleotide sequence: TGTGCCAGCAGTTTCTCTGGACAGGTCTACGAGCAGTACTTC. This encodes CASSFSGQVYEQYF.

The chain has TRBV4-1 and TRBJ1-3; D is unresolved. The V end was cut by 0 bases, the J end by 0 bases, with 9 bases between. CDR3 length: 16 amino acids. Per germline, CDR1 MGHRA and CDR2 YSYEKL. The DNA of the CDR3 is TGCGCCAGCAGCCAAGAAAGAGGGAACTCTGGAAACACCATATATTTT. Its translation is CASSQERGNSGNTIYF.

The chain recombines TRBV5-4 with TRBJ1-4; no clear D gene. This CDR3 is built from 15 residues. Germline CDR1 reads SGHNT; CDR2 reads YYREEE (reference sequence). Trimming removed 1 base at V and 10 bases at J, with 17 bases between. CDR3 sequence: CASSLMGSRPGKLFF. The CDR3 coding sequence is TGTGCCAGCAGCTTGATGGGCTCCCGGCCCGGAAAACTGTTTTTT.

This chain links TRBV4-3 with TRBJ1-1; tentatively, D is TRBD1 (6 bases). The CDR3 runs 15 residues. V was cut by 3 bases and J by 4 bases, with 15 bases left in between. CDR1 is LGHNA, CDR2 YSLEER, per germline. DNA of the CDR3: TGCGCCAGCAGCCAGGGATATACAGGGCCCACTGAAGCTTTCTTT. This sequence encodes CASSQGYTGPTEAFF.

This clone was picked up one time. Within the sample, other DNA sequences also encode this same CDR3. The chain links TRBV7-9 to TRBJ1-1; TRBD1 is a possible D gene (5 bases). This CDR3 has 13 amino acids. Trimming took off 2 bases at V and 3 bases at J, with 7 bases between the two ends. From germline, CDR1 is SEHNR and CDR2 FQNEAQ (reference sequence). The CDR3 is CASSLRGDTEAFF. CDR3 DNA sequence: TGTGCCAGCAGCTTACGGGGGGACACTGAAGCTTTCTTT.

The chain carries TRBV7-6 and TRBJ1-3; D uncertain. This CDR3 is 13 amino acids long. From germline, CDR1 is SGHVS and CDR2 FNYEAQ. Trimming pared 1 base from V and 8 bases from J, leaving 9 bases between. CDR3 sequence: CASSLGRVDTIYF. Here the CDR3 DNA reads TGTGCCAGCAGCTTAGGTCGCGTGGACACCATATATTTT.

This chain joins TRBV21-1 and TRBJ2-3; the table names TRBD2, a call not compared with the DNA. TRBV21-1 is classified as a pseudogene. The CDR3 runs 18 residues. CDR3 amino acids: CASSKEKALGGDTDTQYF. The DNA for the CDR3 is TGTGCCAGCAGCAAAGAGAAGGCTTTAGGCGGGGACACAGATACGCAGTATTTT.

This clone was picked up a small number of times. The chain couples TRBV29-1 to TRBJ2-7; 9 nucleotides align to TRBD2. This CDR3 is 13 amino acids long. V lost 4 bases, J lost 4 bases, and 5 bases stayed unmatched. The V gene's germline CDR1 is SQVTM and CDR2 ANQGSEA. CDR3 in DNA: TGCAGCGTTGGGCGGGAGGGCCCGTACGAGCAGTACTTC. This encodes CSVGREGPYEQYF.